Presented here are 13 T cell receptor beta chains from one specimen sequenced in a study of identical twins. TCRdb passed the 5' RACE reads through MiXCR, listing each CDR3 protein once. This sample has 450,000 to 650,000 distinct CDR3 sequences; around 9.6% occur once, and the top ten carry around 3.1%. Separately, the same data were catalogued under a study of yellow fever vaccine responses in identical twins.

The sequenced sample consisted of PBMCs. These TCRs come from a woman between 18 and 29 years old in good health.

The chain recombines TRBV7-9 with TRBJ2-2; weak D call: TRBD2 (5 bases). Germline CDR1 is SEHNR and CDR2 is FQNEAQ (reference sequence). With 9 bases removed from V and 6 bases from J, the gap between germline ends came to 17 bases. The CDR3 has 14 residues. The CDR3 loop reads CARSPEGPPGELFF. The CDR3 nucleotides are TGTGCCAGGAGCCCCGAGGGCCCCCCCGGGGAGCTGTTTTTT.

The chain recombines TRBV30 with TRBJ2-7, with 7 bases aligning to TRBD1. This CDR3 contains 15 residues. CDR1 is GTSNPN and CDR2 is SVGIG in the germline V gene (reference sequence). Unmatched junction bases numbered 9, after V lost 0 bases and J lost 4 bases. The CDR3 nucleotides read TGTGCCTGGAGTGTATTATCAGGGGGACCGTACGAGCAGTACTTC. Translated, it gives CAWSVLSGGPYEQYF.

This clonotype occurred a few times. The genes are TRBV6-1 and TRBJ2-6, with 7 bases fitting TRBD1. This CDR3 is 16 amino acids long. The germline V gene encodes CDR1 MNHNS and CDR2 SASEGT. Trimming at V came to 11 bases and at J to 0 bases, leaving 10 bases not matched to a gene. The CDR3 spells CAGSRGLSSGANVLTF. The CDR3 region has the DNA TGTGCCGGGTCCAGGGGGTTGAGCTCTGGGGCCAACGTCCTGACTTTC.

This clonotype was counted only a few times. This chain uses TRBV20-1 with TRBJ2-1, with D possibly TRBD1 on 7 matching bases. The CDR3 length is 14 residues. V was shortened by 7 bases and J by 1 base, with 14 bases between the two germline ends. The germline CDR1 and CDR2 sequences are DFQATT and SNEGSKA (reference sequence). In nucleotides, the CDR3 is TGCAGTGTTAGCCAGGGGGGTTCCTACAATGAGCAGTTCTTC. It translates to CSVSQGGSYNEQFF.

The table lists this clonotype with many counts. This chain uses TRBV6-1 with TRBJ2-3, with 11 bases fitting TRBD2. The CDR3 extends over 16 amino acids. The germline CDR1 and CDR2 sequences are MNHNS and SASEGT. V shed 6 bases, J shed 4 bases, and the junction held 9 bases outside the gene matches. The CDR3 nucleotides are TGTGCCAGCAGGACGACTAGCGGGGCCCTAGCAGATACGCAGTATTTT. This gives the protein CASRTTSGALADTQYF.

This clonotype was counted a few times. The chain employs TRBV12-3 or TRBV12-4 and TRBJ2-3; possible D gene TRBD2, 6 bases. V lost 7 bases to trimming and J lost 1 base, with 15 bases between them. The CDR3 is made up of 15 amino acids. CDR3 sequence: CASTRPGTGTDTQYF. In DNA form, the CDR3 reads TGTGCCAGCACCCGGCCCGGGACTGGCACAGATACGCAGTATTTT.

The CDR3 loop is CASSGGGFYQPQHF. In DNA form, the CDR3 reads TGTGCCAGCAGTGGTGGAGGATTTTATCAGCCCCAGCATTTT. J is TRBJ1-5 and V is TRBV28; D is ambiguous. Germline CDR1 reads MDHEN; CDR2 reads SYDVKM. Trimming took off 5 bases at V and 5 bases at J, with 13 bases between the two ends. CDR3 size: 14 residues.

This clonotype showed up just a few times. This chain links TRBV12-3 or TRBV12-4 with TRBJ1-3; D is ambiguous. The CDR3 extends over 14 amino acids. V lost 4 bases and J lost 4, with 11 bases in between. In DNA, the CDR3 is TGTGCCAGCAGTTCGGACCCGTTGGGAAACACCATATATTTT. Protein sequence: CASSSDPLGNTIYF.

This clonotype was seen a few times. The chain recombines TRBV12-3 or TRBV12-4 with TRBJ2-7; D gene uncertain. The CDR3 consists of 17 residues. The V and J ends lost 5 bases and 0 bases respectively, with 20 bases between them. The CDR3: CASSTRKALTLSYEQYF. CDR3 in DNA: TGTGCCAGCAGTACTCGGAAGGCCTTAACTCTCTCCTACGAGCAGTACTTC.

The chain is built from TRBV7-9 and TRBJ2-5, with a possible D match to TRBD1 (6 bases). V was pared by 2 bases and J by 6 bases, with 19 bases between. This CDR3 has 16 residues. Germline CDR1 is SEHNR and CDR2 is FQNEAQ (reference sequence). DNA of the CDR3: TGTGCCAGCAGCTTACCGTCAGGGGTAGCTGGGAAGACCCAGTACTTC. Translation gives CASSLPSGVAGKTQYF.

This clonotype occurred many times. This chain connects TRBV9 to TRBJ2-7, with no clear D. Germline V gene sequence: CDR1 SGDLS, CDR2 YYNGEE. Trimming took off 0 bases at V and 2 bases at J, with 12 bases between the two ends. This CDR3 is 15 amino acids long. Written as DNA, the CDR3 is TGTGCCAGCAGCGTAGATCTTGGATTAGCCTACGAGCAGTACTTC. This sequence encodes CASSVDLGLAYEQYF. Using reference TRBV9 and TRBJ2-7 for the parts outside the CDR3, the full variable domain is DSGVTQTPKHLITATGQRVTLRCSPRSGDLSVYWYQQSLDQGLQFLIQYYNGEERAKGNILERFSAQQFPDLHSELNLSSLELGDSALYFCASSVDLGLAYEQYFGPGTRLTVT.

The V gene is TRBV20-1, the J gene TRBJ2-1, with D possibly called TRBD1 or TRBD2 (5 bases each). CDR3 length: 15 amino acids. V was clipped by 0 bases and J by 6 bases, with 15 bases between them. The germline V gene has CDR1 DFQATT and CDR2 SNEGSKA (reference sequence). Here the CDR3 reads CSARDGEGLGNEQFF. CDR3 coding DNA: TGCAGTGCTAGAGATGGAGAGGGGTTGGGCAATGAGCAGTTCTTC.

The chain carries TRBV6-1 and TRBJ2-2; D is uncertain. Trimming stripped 7 bases from V and 4 bases from J, with 10 bases between. This CDR3 region has 13 residues. Germline V CDR1 and CDR2: MNHNS, SASEGT. In DNA form, the CDR3 reads TGTGCCAGCAAATGGGGTGCCACCGGGGAGCTGTTTTTT. Encoded protein: CASKWGATGELFF.